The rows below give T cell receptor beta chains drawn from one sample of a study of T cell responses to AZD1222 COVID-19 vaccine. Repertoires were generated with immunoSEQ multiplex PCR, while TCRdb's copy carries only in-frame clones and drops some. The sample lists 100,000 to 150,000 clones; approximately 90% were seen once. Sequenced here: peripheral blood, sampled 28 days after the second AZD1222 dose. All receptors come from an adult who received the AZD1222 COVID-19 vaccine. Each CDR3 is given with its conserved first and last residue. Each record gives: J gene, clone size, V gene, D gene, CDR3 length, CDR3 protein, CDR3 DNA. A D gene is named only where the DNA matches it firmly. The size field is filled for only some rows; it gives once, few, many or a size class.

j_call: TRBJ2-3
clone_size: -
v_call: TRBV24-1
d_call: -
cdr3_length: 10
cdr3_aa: CATQTDTQYF
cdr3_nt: TGTGCCACCCAGACAGATACGCAGTATTTT

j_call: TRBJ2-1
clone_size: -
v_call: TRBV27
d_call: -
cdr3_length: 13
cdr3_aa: CASSLGTYNEQFF
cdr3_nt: TGTGCCAGCAGTCTCGGGACGTACAATGAGCAGTTCTTC

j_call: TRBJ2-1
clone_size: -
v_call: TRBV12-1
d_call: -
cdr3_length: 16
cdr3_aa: CASSHLKTGQYNEQFF
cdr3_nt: TGTGCCAGCAGCCACTTGAAAACGGGACAGTACAATGAGCAGTTCTTC

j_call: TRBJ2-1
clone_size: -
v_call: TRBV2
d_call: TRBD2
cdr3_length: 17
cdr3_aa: CASSGSTSGELDNEQFF
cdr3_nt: TGTGCCAGCAGTGGGTCGACTAGCGGGGAACTGGACAATGAGCAGTTCTTC

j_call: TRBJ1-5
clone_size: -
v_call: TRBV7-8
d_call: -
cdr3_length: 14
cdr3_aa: CASSLAAGNQPQHF
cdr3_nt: TGTGCCAGCAGCTTAGCGGCCGGGAATCAGCCCCAGCATTTT

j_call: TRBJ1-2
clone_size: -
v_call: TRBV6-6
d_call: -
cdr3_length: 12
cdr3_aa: CASSLANYGYTF
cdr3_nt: TGTGCCAGCAGTTTGGCCAACTATGGCTACACCTTC

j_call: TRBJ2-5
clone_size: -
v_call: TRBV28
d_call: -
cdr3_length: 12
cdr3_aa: CASSSGGETQYF
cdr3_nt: TGTGCCAGCAGTTCCGGAGGAGAGACCCAGTACTTC

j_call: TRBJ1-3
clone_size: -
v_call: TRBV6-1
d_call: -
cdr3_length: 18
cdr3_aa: CASSETATAHRSGNTIYF
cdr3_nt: TGTGCCAGCAGTGAAACAGCTACGGCTCACAGGTCTGGAAACACCATATATTTT

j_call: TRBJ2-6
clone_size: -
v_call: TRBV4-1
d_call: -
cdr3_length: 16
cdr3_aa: CASSPPRTSGANVLTF
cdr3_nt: TGCGCCAGCAGCCCCCCGAGAACCTCTGGGGCCAACGTCCTGACTTTC

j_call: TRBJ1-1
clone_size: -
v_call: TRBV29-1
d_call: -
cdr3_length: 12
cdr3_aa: CSVTGDDTEAFF
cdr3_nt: TGCAGCGTTACCGGGGATGACACTGAAGCTTTCTTT

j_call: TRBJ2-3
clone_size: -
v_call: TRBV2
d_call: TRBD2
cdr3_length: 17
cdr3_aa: CASSEGGAGGYTDTQYF
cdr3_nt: TGTGCCAGCAGTGAAGGAGGGGCGGGAGGTTACACAGATACGCAGTATTTT

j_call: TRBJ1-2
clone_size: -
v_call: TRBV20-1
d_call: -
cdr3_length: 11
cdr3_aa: CSAPLGGGYTF
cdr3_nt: TGCAGTGCCCCCCTCGGTGGAGGCTACACCTTC

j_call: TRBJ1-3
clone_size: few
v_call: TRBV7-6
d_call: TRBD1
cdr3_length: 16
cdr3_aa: CASSLVEGAAGNTIYF
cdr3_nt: TGTGCCAGCAGCTTAGTTGAGGGGGCCGCTGGAAACACCATATATTTT

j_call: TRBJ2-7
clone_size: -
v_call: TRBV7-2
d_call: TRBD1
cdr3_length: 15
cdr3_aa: CASSLPGQGRYEQYF
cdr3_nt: TGTGCCAGCAGCTTGCCGGGACAGGGACGATACGAGCAGTACTTC

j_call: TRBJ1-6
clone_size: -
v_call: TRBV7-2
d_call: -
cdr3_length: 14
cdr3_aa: CASSLRQRNSPLHF
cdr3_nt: TGTGCCAGCAGCTTAAGGCAGCGAAATTCACCCCTCCACTTT

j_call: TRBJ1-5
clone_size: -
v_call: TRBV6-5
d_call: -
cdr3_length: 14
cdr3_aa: CALGPGGGNQPQHF
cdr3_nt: TGTGCCCTCGGCCCGGGAGGCGGCAATCAGCCCCAGCATTTT

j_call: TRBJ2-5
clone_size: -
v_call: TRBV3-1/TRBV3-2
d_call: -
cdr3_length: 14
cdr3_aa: CASSQGIILETQYF
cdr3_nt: TGTGCCAGCAGCCAAGGAATAATTCTGGAGACCCAGTACTTC

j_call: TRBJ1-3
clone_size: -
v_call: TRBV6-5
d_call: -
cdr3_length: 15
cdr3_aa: CASSYDRSSGNTIYF
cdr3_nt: TGTGCCAGCAGTTACGACAGATCCTCTGGAAACACCATATATTTT

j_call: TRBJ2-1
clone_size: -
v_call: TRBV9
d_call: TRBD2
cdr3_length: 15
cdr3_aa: CASSPGLAGDNEQFF
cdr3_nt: TGTGCCAGCAGCCCAGGACTAGCGGGAGACAATGAGCAGTTCTTC

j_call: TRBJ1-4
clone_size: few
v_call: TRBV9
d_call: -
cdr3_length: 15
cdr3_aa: CASSKDQSGGEKLFF
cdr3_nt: TGTGCCAGCAGCAAAGACCAAAGCGGAGGTGAAAAACTGTTTTTT

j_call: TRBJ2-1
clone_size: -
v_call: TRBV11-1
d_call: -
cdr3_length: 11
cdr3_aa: CASSRFYEQFF
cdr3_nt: TGTGCCAGCTCACGGTTTTATGAGCAGTTCTTC